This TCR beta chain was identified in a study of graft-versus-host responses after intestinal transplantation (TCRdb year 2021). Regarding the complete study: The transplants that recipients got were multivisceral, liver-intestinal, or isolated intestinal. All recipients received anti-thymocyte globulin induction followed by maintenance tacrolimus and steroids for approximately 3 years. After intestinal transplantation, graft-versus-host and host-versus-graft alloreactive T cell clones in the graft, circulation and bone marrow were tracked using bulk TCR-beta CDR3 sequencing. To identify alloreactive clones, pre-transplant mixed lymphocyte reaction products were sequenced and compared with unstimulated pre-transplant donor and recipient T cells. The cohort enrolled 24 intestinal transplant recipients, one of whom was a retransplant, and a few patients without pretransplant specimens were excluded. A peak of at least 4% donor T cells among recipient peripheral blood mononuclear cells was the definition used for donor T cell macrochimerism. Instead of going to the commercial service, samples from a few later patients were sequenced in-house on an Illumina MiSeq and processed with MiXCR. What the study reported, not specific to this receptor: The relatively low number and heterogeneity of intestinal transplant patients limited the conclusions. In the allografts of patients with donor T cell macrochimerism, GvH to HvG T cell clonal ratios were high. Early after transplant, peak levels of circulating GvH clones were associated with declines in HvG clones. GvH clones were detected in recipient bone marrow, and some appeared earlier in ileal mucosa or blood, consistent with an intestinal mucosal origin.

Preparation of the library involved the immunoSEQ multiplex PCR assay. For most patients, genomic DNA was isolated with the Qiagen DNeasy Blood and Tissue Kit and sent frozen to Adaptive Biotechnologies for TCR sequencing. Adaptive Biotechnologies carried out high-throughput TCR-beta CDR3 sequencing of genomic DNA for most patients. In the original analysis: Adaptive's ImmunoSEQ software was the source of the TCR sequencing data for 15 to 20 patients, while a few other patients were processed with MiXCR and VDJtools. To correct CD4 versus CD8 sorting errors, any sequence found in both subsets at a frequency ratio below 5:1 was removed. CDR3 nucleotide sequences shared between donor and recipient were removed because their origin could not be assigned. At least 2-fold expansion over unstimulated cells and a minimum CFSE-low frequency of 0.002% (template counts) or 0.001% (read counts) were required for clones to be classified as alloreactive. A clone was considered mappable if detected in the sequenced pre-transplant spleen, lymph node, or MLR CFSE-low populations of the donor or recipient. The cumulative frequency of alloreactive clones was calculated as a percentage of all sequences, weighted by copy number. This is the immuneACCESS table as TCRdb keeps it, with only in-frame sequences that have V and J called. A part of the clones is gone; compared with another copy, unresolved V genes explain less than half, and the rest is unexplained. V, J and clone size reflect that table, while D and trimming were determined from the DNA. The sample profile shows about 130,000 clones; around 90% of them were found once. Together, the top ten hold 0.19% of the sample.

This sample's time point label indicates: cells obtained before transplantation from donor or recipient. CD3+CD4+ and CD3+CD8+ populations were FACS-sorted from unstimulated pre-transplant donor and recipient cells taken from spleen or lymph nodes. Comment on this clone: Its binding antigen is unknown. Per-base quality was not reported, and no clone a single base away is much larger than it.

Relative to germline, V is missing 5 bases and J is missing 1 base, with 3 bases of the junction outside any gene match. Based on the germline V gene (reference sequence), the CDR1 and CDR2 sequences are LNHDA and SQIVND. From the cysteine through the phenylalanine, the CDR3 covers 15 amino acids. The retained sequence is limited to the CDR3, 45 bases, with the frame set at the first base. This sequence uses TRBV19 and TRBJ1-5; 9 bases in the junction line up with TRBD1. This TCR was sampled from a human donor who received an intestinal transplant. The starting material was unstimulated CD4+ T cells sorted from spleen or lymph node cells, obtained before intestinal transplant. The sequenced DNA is TGTGCCAGTAGTGGGACAGGGCTGAGCAATCAGCCCCAGCATTTT. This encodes CASSGTGLSNQPQHF. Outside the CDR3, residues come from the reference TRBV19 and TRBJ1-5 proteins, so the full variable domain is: DGGITQSPKYLFRKEGQNVTLSCEQNLNHDAMYWYRQDPGQGLRLIYYSQIVNDFQKGDIAEGYSVSREKKESFPLTVTSAQKNPTAFYLCASSGTGLSNQPQHFGDGTRLSIL.